The 20 T cell receptor beta chains listed next were all sequenced from one sample in a study of cytomegalovirus exposure and HLA in healthy donors. Primers included in the PCR were 60 Vbeta and 13 Jbeta primers. Here immunoSEQ multiplex PCR was the method, and the copy in TCRdb shows in-frame clones only, minus some. The sample includes roughly 240,000 clones, around 80% of them seen just once. The sequencing input was PBMCs. The origin of the receptors is a boy between 10 and 17 years old in good health and CMV-seronegative.

This clone was detected once. The chain is built from TRBV6-1 and TRBJ2-5; D ambiguous. The J call may be wrong; the DNA end is better matched by TRBJ2-7. Germline V CDR1 and CDR2: MNHNS, SASEGT. The CDR3 is 15 amino acids. The CDR3 region has the DNA TGTGCCAGCATACATGGCGAAAGGAGCTCCTACGAGCAGTACTTC. Its translation: CASIHGERSSYEQYF.

The chain carries TRBV6-1 and TRBJ2-7, with 7 bases that match TRBD2. Trimming cost V 2 bases and J 2 bases; bases outside gene matches: 6. The germline V gene encodes CDR1 MNHNS and CDR2 SASEGT. The CDR3 covers 15 residues. CDR3 protein: CASSEIWGGAYEQYF. In nucleotides, the CDR3 is TGTGCCAGCAGTGAAATTTGGGGGGGGGCCTACGAGCAGTACTTC.

This rearrangement joins TRBV6-5 to TRBJ1-1, with D tentatively TRBD1 (5 bases). This CDR3 has 14 residues. The V end lost 5 bases, the J end lost 3 bases, and 13 bases lay between the germline ends. Germline values: CDR1 MNHEY, CDR2 SVGAGI. The CDR3 nucleotides read TGTGCCAGCAGTCCCGACCCCAGGGACACTGAAGCTTTCTTT. This gives the protein CASSPDPRDTEAFF.

The genes are TRBV30 and TRBJ2-2, with 13 bases matching TRBD2. The germline CDR1 and CDR2 sequences are GTSNPN and SVGIG (reference sequence). CDR3 length: 16 residues. Trimming at V came to 7 bases and at J to 0 bases, leaving 5 bases not matched to a gene. The CDR3 sequence: CALLTSGRPNTGELFF. In DNA, the CDR3 is TGTGCCTTACTGACTAGCGGGAGGCCGAACACCGGGGAGCTGTTTTTT.

This chain links TRBV30 with TRBJ2-5, with 11 bases lining up with TRBD1. Trimming cost V 5 bases and J 5 bases; bases outside gene matches: 4. This CDR3 has 13 residues. Germline loops: CDR1 GTSNPN, CDR2 SVGIG (reference sequence). The DNA of the CDR3 is TGTGCCTGGTTGGGACAGGGGGGTGAGACCCAGTACTTC. Residues: CAWLGQGGETQYF.

This chain's CDR3 is CASSLTGSDTQYF. CDR3 bases: TGTGCCAGCAGCCTCACAGGGTCAGATACGCAGTATTTT. The rearrangement links TRBV14 to TRBJ2-3; D might be TRBD1 (6 bases). Trimming cost V 4 bases and J 4 bases, with 9 bases left between them. The germline CDR1 and CDR2 sequences are SGHDN and FVKESK. This CDR3 has 13 residues.

CDR3 residues: CASSRFAGDKAYEQYF. For the CDR3, the DNA is TGTGCCAGCAGCCGCTTTGCCGGGGACAAGGCCTACGAGCAGTACTTC. The chain uses TRBV4-2 and TRBJ2-7, with a possible D match to TRBD1 (6 bases). The CDR3 consists of 16 residues. Trimming left V 4 bases short and J 2 bases short, with 18 bases between. Germline V gene sequence: CDR1 LGHNA, CDR2 YNFKEQ.

The chain combines TRBV5-1 with TRBJ1-1, with unresolved D. Germline values: CDR1 SGHRS, CDR2 YFSETQ. The V and J ends lost 0 bases and 0 bases respectively, with 6 bases between them. The CDR3 consists of 14 residues. The DNA for the CDR3 is TGCGCCAGCAGCTTGGAACAGATGAACACTGAAGCTTTCTTT. It specifies CASSLEQMNTEAFF.

The chain couples TRBV9 to TRBJ1-2; perhaps TRBD1 as D (5 bases). Germline V gene sequence: CDR1 SGDLS, CDR2 YYNGEE. The germline V and J ends were trimmed by 2 bases and 2 bases, with 10 bases remaining between them. CDR3 length: 14 residues. This chain's CDR3 is CASSVLKGNYGYTF. In DNA, the CDR3 is TGTGCCAGCAGCGTTCTTAAGGGGAACTATGGCTACACCTTC.

This chain connects TRBV11-2 to TRBJ2-5; possibly TRBD2 for D (5 bases). The DNA end is more similar to TRBJ2-7, so the J call may be wrong. The CDR3 totals 18 residues. Germline V CDR1 and CDR2: SGHAT, FQNNGV. The CDR3 loop reads CASRPGGRIDSRDYEQYF. As DNA, the CDR3 is TGTGCCAGCAGGCCGGGCGGCAGGATAGATTCCCGGGACTACGAGCAGTACTTC.

The rearrangement links TRBV5-6 to TRBJ2-2, with D unclear. Trimming removed 0 bases from V and 7 bases from J, with 7 bases in between. The CDR3 is 13 amino acids. Per germline, CDR1 SGHDT and CDR2 YYEEEE. This CDR3 reads CASSLASSGELFF. As DNA, the CDR3 is TGTGCCAGCAGCTTGGCCTCTAGCGGGGAGCTGTTTTTT.

V usage is TRBV6-6 and J usage is TRBJ2-7; perhaps TRBD2 as D (6 bases). Germline CDR1 and CDR2: MNHNY and SVGAGI (reference sequence). Trimming took 6 bases from V and 0 from J, leaving 15 bases between them. The CDR3 covers 15 residues. The CDR3 here is CASSRFGGSSYEQYF. The CDR3 nucleotides read TGTGCCAGCAGCCGTTTTGGGGGGAGCTCCTACGAGCAGTACTTC.

The V call is TRBV7-9, the J call TRBJ2-3, with 7 bases lining up with TRBD1. The CDR3 consists of 15 residues. Germline V gives CDR1 SEHNR, CDR2 FQNEAQ (reference sequence). V lost 8 bases and J lost 2; bases outside the gene matches: 10. The CDR3 loop reads CASGRTGISTDTQYF. The CDR3 DNA sequence: TGTGCCAGCGGAAGGACAGGCATTTCCACAGATACGCAGTATTTT.

The chain joins TRBV30 to TRBJ2-3, with D uncertain. V was clipped by 3 bases and J by 0 bases, with 10 bases between them. Germline-derived CDR1 and CDR2 are GTSNPN and SVGIG (reference sequence). This CDR3 region has 14 residues. The CDR3 coding sequence is TGTGCCTGGAGCGGTCTGCTTAGCACAGATACGCAGTATTTT. Translating gives CAWSGLLSTDTQYF. Filled out from reference TRBV30 and TRBJ2-3, the complete variable domain reads SQTIHQWPATLVQPVGSPLSLECTVEGTSNPNLYWYRQAAGRGLQLLFYSVGIGQISSEVPQNLSASRPQDRQFILSSKKLLLSDSGFYLCAWSGLLSTDTQYFGPGTRLTVL.

A remark on this clone: Other nucleotide sequences from this sample produce the same CDR3. The J gene is TRBJ1-2, the V gene TRBV27; D possibly corresponds to TRBD1 (5 bases). The CDR3 spans 14 residues. CDR1 is MNHEY and CDR2 is SMNVEV in the germline V gene (reference sequence). Trimming removed 3 bases from V and 4 bases from J, with 12 bases in between. The CDR3 sequence is CASSLKGLGYGYTF. The DNA of the CDR3 is TGTGCCAGCAGTTTGAAGGGGCTCGGCTATGGCTACACCTTC.

The J gene is TRBJ2-2, the V gene TRBV5-6; 12 nucleotides agree with TRBD1. The germline V gene has CDR1 SGHDT and CDR2 YYEEEE. The junction had 8 bases not matched to a gene; V was cut back by 6 bases and J by 2 bases. The CDR3 runs to 17 residues. DNA of the CDR3: TGTGCCAGCACCCGGGACAGGGGGCGACGCAACACCGGGGAGCTGTTTTTT. It specifies CASTRDRGRRNTGELFF.

The genes are TRBV19 and TRBJ2-1, with TRBD2 identical over 13 bases. From germline, CDR1 is LNHDA and CDR2 SQIVND (reference sequence). The CDR3 length is 15 residues. J was trimmed by 9 bases and V by 7 bases; bases with no gene match: 9. CDR3 loop: CASTDTSGRAGEQFF. Written as DNA, the CDR3 is TGTGCCAGTACGGATACTAGCGGGAGGGCCGGTGAGCAGTTCTTC.

This clone appeared a single time. This sequence joins TRBV6-6 and TRBJ1-2, with 8 positions matching TRBD1. CDR1 and CDR2 (germline): MNHNY, SVGAGI (reference sequence). V lost 2 bases, J lost 8 bases, and 10 bases stayed unmatched. This CDR3 has 15 residues. Here the CDR3 reads CASSYPQTGGWGYTF. The CDR3 nucleotides are TGTGCCAGCAGTTACCCCCAAACAGGGGGATGGGGCTACACCTTC.

The chain recombines TRBV30 with TRBJ1-2, with TRBD1 matching over 7 bases. From germline, CDR1 is GTSNPN and CDR2 SVGIG (reference sequence). This CDR3 is built from 13 residues. V lost 1 base to trimming and J lost 8 bases; unmatched junction nucleotides: 7. The CDR3 sequence: CAWSATGNRGYTF. CDR3 in DNA: TGTGCCTGGAGTGCGACAGGGAATCGCGGCTACACCTTC.

This chain uses TRBV7-9 with TRBJ2-1; TRBD2 matches 13 bases. CDR3 length equals 14 residues. V dropped 6 bases and J dropped 10; count of bases not matched to a gene: 6. Germline lookup yields CDR1 SEHNR and CDR2 FQNEAQ (reference sequence). CDR3 bases: TGTGCCAGCAGGGGACTAGCGGGGCCCCGGGAGCAGTTCTTC. Amino acids: CASRGLAGPREQFF. Full variable domain (missing parts from reference TRBV7-9 and TRBJ2-1): DTGVSQNPRHKITKRGQNVTFRCDPISEHNRLYWYRQTLGQGPEFLTYFQNEAQLEKSRLLSDRFSAERPKGSFSTLEIQRTEQGDSAMYLCASRGLAGPREQFFGPGTRLTVL.